One sample yielded the 5 T cell receptor beta chains listed below, sequenced in a study of early T cells in non-severe SARS-CoV-2 infection. TCRdb reanalysed the 5' RACE reads using MiXCR and keeps one entry per CDR3 protein. The data show about 80,000 distinct CDR3 sequences, roughly 13% seen once. The source material was whole blood. Receptors were obtained from an adult who was a healthcare worker with PCR-confirmed SARS-CoV-2 infection or an uninfected control (not recorded which).

This clonotype has ten or more counts. This chain connects TRBV12-3 or TRBV12-4 to TRBJ2-7, with D tentatively TRBD2 (5 bases). V was clipped by 8 bases and J by 9 bases, with 20 bases between them. The CDR3 loop spans 13 amino acids. Here the CDR3 reads CASVLEVPRRQYF. In nucleotides, the CDR3 is TGTGCCAGCGTTTTGGAGGTTCCCCGTCGGCAGTACTTC.

The V call is TRBV5-4, the J call TRBJ2-2; TRBD2 might be the D (6 bases). Trimming took off 4 bases at V and 1 base at J, with 11 bases between the two ends. Germline V gives CDR1 SGHNT, CDR2 YYREEE (reference sequence). The length of the CDR3 is 15 residues. The CDR3: CASSGGMRNTGELFF. The CDR3 nucleotides read TGTGCCAGCAGCGGCGGGATGCGGAACACCGGGGAGCTGTTTTTT.

The CDR3 coding sequence is TGCGCCAGCAGCTTGACAGGGGGTCCGGCTCAGCCCCAGCATTTT. It codes for CASSLTGGPAQPQHF. The rearrangement joins TRBV5-1 to TRBJ1-5; TRBD1 matches 8 bases. J lost 6 bases, V lost 1 base, and 6 bases had no gene match. The CDR3 runs to 15 residues. CDR1 and CDR2 from the germline V gene are SGHRS and YFSETQ.

The rearrangement uses TRBV7-9 and TRBJ2-7, with 7 nucleotides matching TRBD1. The trim removed 5 bases at V and 4 bases at J, leaving 5 bases unmatched. The CDR3 consists of 13 residues. Germline lookup yields CDR1 SEHNR and CDR2 FQNEAQ (reference sequence). DNA of the CDR3: TGTGCCAGCAGCCGGGACAGTTGGTACGAGCAGTACTTC. This translates into CASSRDSWYEQYF.

The chain uses TRBV7-2 and TRBJ1-6; D is uncertain. Trimming shortened V by 1 base and J by 5 bases, and 6 bases separated the two germline ends. Germline CDR1 reads SGHTA; CDR2 reads FQGNSA. This CDR3 is 14 amino acids long. The CDR3 loop reads CASSLGWDNSPLHF. CDR3 nucleotide sequence: TGTGCCAGCAGCTTAGGCTGGGATAATTCACCCCTCCACTTT.